The 17 T cell receptor beta chains below were found in one sample sequenced in a study of blood T cell repertoires in COVID-19. The repertoire was sequenced with immunoSEQ multiplex PCR; TCRdb's copy has only in-frame clones and lacks some. The sample has about 99,000 clones, about 91% seen once. The sequenced material came from peripheral blood. The origin of the receptors is a man aged 50-59 years with COVID-19, enrolled during active disease.

The chain recombines TRBV4-3 with TRBJ1-1; D is ambiguous. The CDR3 extends over 13 amino acids. The germline V gene has CDR1 LGHNA and CDR2 YSLEER. With 1 base removed from V and 4 bases from J, the gap between germline ends came to 7 bases. CDR3 protein: CASSQGSGTEAFF. CDR3 DNA: TGCGCCAGCAGCCAAGGGTCCGGCACTGAAGCTTTCTTT.

This clone was observed once. The chain combines TRBV21-1 with TRBJ2-2; the table's TRBD1 call for D was not verified on the DNA. TRBV21-1 is termed a pseudogene. This CDR3 is built from 14 residues. For the CDR3, the DNA is TGTGCCAAAGAAGGCAGGGGAAACACCGGGGAGCTGTTTTTT. This translates into CAKEGRGNTGELFF.

The chain employs TRBV9 and TRBJ2-7; D is uncertain. Trimming shortened V by 5 bases and J by 0 bases, and 3 bases separated the two germline ends. Germline CDR1 is SGDLS and CDR2 is YYNGEE. The CDR3 has 11 residues. The CDR3 nucleotides are TGTGCCAGCAGGAGCTCCTACGAGCAGTACTTC. As protein: CASRSSYEQYF.

The chain couples TRBV5-1 to TRBJ2-7, with TRBD1 matching 11 bases. The CDR3 contains 15 residues. J was trimmed by 4 bases and V by 3 bases; bases with no gene match: 6. Germline CDR1 and CDR2: SGHRS and YFSETQ. The CDR3 coding sequence is TGCGCCAGCAGCTGGGGTGGACAGGGGGCTTACGAGCAGTACTTC. Amino acid sequence: CASSWGGQGAYEQYF.

V gene TRBV28 combines with J gene TRBJ1-5; 8 nucleotides align to TRBD1. This CDR3 region has 15 residues. With V trimmed by 6 bases and J by 5 bases, 9 bases remained unmatched. Germline CDR1 is MDHEN and CDR2 is SYDVKM. The CDR3: CASSRDRPIDQPQHF. The CDR3 DNA reads TGTGCCAGCAGCCGGGACAGGCCCATAGATCAGCCCCAGCATTTT.

The gene calls are TRBV2 and TRBJ2-7; D is ambiguous. Germline V gives CDR1 SNHLY, CDR2 FYNNEI. The CDR3 is 13 amino acids. Trimming removed 5 bases at V and 5 bases at J, with 13 bases between. CDR3 amino acids: CASSNGLGNEQYF. The CDR3 DNA reads as TGTGCCAGCAGTAACGGATTGGGCAACGAGCAGTACTTC.

V is TRBV30 and J is TRBJ1-3; 7 positions match TRBD1. Trimming removed 1 base from V and 0 bases from J; junction bases left unmatched: 3. From germline, CDR1 is GTSNPN and CDR2 SVGIG (reference sequence). There are 15 residues in the CDR3. As DNA, the CDR3 is TGTGCCTGGAGTGCGGGACAGATCTCTGGAAACACCATATATTTT. Protein sequence: CAWSAGQISGNTIYF.

The rearrangement links TRBV30 to TRBJ1-5; D remains ambiguous. The CDR3 is 11 residues long. Germline assignment: CDR1 GTSNPN and CDR2 SVGIG (reference sequence). V was clipped by 2 bases and J by 11 bases, with 10 bases between them. CDR3 coding DNA: TGTGCCTGGAGTCGGGGTCTGGCCCAGCATTTT. Translating it yields CAWSRGLAQHF.

J is TRBJ1-4 and V is TRBV3-1 (or the pseudogene TRBV3-2); 8 bases are shared with TRBD1. The V gene's germline CDR1 is LGHDT and CDR2 YNNKEL (reference sequence). The trim removed 1 base at V and 4 bases at J, leaving 2 bases unmatched. The CDR3 runs 15 residues. CDR3 loop: CASSQGTGRNEKLFF. In DNA form, the CDR3 reads TGTGCCAGCAGCCAAGGGACAGGGCGTAATGAAAAACTGTTTTTT.

The rearrangement joins TRBV12-3 or TRBV12-4 to TRBJ2-5; possible D gene TRBD2, 5 bases. Trimming removed 6 bases at V and 7 bases at J, with 12 bases between. The CDR3 covers 12 residues. The CDR3 nucleotides read TGTGCCAGCAGGCCGGGCGGAGGGACCCAGTACTTC. Its protein is CASRPGGGTQYF.

Only a few counts were recorded for this clone. CDR3: CASGTGLSGTDTQYF. The CDR3 nucleotides are TGTGCCAGCGGAACAGGGCTCTCTGGCACAGATACGCAGTATTTT. The chain is built from TRBV2 and TRBJ2-3; the D gene is possibly TRBD1 (6 bases). The CDR3 consists of 15 residues. Germline V gene sequence: CDR1 SNHLY, CDR2 FYNNEI. V was clipped by 8 bases and J by 1 base, with 16 bases between them. Together with reference TRBV2 and TRBJ2-3, the CDR3 gives the full variable domain: EPEVTQTPSHQVTQMGQEVILRCVPISNHLYFYWYRQILGQKVEFLVSFYNNEISEKSEIFDDQFSVERPDGSNFTLKIRSTKLEDSAMYFCASGTGLSGTDTQYFGPGTRLTVL.

The chain has TRBV2 and TRBJ2-7; the match to TRBD1 covers 7 bases. Germline lookup yields CDR1 SNHLY and CDR2 FYNNEI. This CDR3 is built from 15 residues. Losses at the gene ends were 7 bases for V and 4 bases for J; bases not matched to a gene: 13. The CDR3 DNA sequence: TGTGCCAGCACCCAACTAGGGACAGCGCCTTACGAGCAGTACTTC. This translates into CASTQLGTAPYEQYF.

This clone was recorded once. The V call is TRBV7-6, the J call TRBJ2-1, with D unclear. The CDR3 extends over 12 amino acids. Germline V gives CDR1 SGHVS, CDR2 FNYEAQ. V was shortened by 5 bases and J by 8 bases, with 10 bases between the two germline ends. The CDR3 here is CASSPTYYEQFF. The CDR3 region has the DNA TGTGCCAGCAGCCCAACTTACTATGAGCAGTTCTTC.

This clone came up a few times. The chain uses TRBV5-1 and TRBJ1-2, with D possibly matching TRBD1 (6 bases). The CDR3 spans 13 residues. The V gene lost 4 bases and the J gene lost 4 bases, with 11 bases spanning the gap. CDR1 is SGHRS, CDR2 YFSETQ, per germline. The CDR3 reads CASSPTGIYGYTF. The DNA of the CDR3 is TGCGCCAGCAGCCCCACAGGGATCTATGGCTACACCTTC.

This clone appeared a single time. The V call is TRBV3-1 (or the pseudogene TRBV3-2), the J call TRBJ1-4; maybe TRBD1 (5 bases). This CDR3 has 14 residues. Trimming removed 3 bases at V and 4 bases at J, with 9 bases between. CDR1 is LGHDT, CDR2 YNNKEL, per germline (reference sequence). For the CDR3, the DNA is TGTGCCAGCAGCCACAGACAGTTTAATGAAAAACTGTTTTTT. This codes for CASSHRQFNEKLFF.

The chain joins TRBV11-2 to TRBJ1-4; 7 bases are shared with TRBD1. CDR1 is SGHAT and CDR2 is FQNNGV in the germline V gene. This CDR3 is 15 amino acids long. Germline trimming cut 5 bases from V and 6 bases from J; bases unmatched to any gene: 9. Here the CDR3 DNA reads TGTGCCAGCAGCACCTCGACAGGGCTGGATGAAAAACTGTTTTTT. Translating gives CASSTSTGLDEKLFF.

This rearrangement joins TRBV7-3 to TRBJ2-1; no reliable D call. The V end lost 0 bases, the J end lost 9 bases, and 12 bases lay between the germline ends. This CDR3 is built from 14 residues. CDR1 and CDR2 from the germline V gene are SGHTA and FQGTGA. The CDR3 sequence: CASSLTSPNGEQFF. The DNA of the CDR3 is TGTGCCAGCAGCTTAACATCACCGAACGGTGAGCAGTTCTTC. The full variable domain, its missing parts supplied by reference TRBV7-3 and TRBJ2-1, is GAGVSQTPSNKVTEKGKYVELRCDPISGHTALYWYRQSLGQGPEFLIYFQGTGAADDSGLPNDRFFAVRPEGSVSTLKIQRTERGDSAVYLCASSLTSPNGEQFFGPGTRLTVL.